The 18 T cell receptor beta chains reported below all come from one sample, sequenced in a study of control samples from healthy donors and cancer patients. Here immunoSEQ multiplex PCR was the method, and the copy in TCRdb shows in-frame clones only, minus some. The top ten hold about a sixth of the sample, which has 100,000 to 110,000 clones, about 90% seen once. Material for sequencing was blood. The receptors here all came from a woman aged 45-59 years in good health.

CDR3 residues: CASRIEGTNYGYTF. The CDR3 nucleotides read TGTGCCAGCAGGATCGAAGGGACAAACTATGGCTACACCTTC. The chain is built from TRBV7-2 and TRBJ1-2; tentative D call: TRBD1 (6 bases). CDR3 length equals 14 residues. The V end lost 6 bases, the J end lost 2 bases, and 13 bases lay between the germline ends. The germline gives CDR1 SGHTA, CDR2 FQGNSA.

V and J are TRBV3-1 (or the pseudogene TRBV3-2) and TRBJ2-4; either TRBD1 or TRBD2 may supply D (5 bases each). CDR3 size: 14 residues. V lost 4 bases and J 9 bases, leaving 16 bases between the germline ends. The V gene's germline CDR1 is LGHDT and CDR2 YNNKEL (reference sequence). The CDR3 nucleotides read TGTGCCAGCAGCCTACTGGGGGAAGGCGTCATTCAGTACTTC. Protein product: CASSLLGEGVIQYF.

The chain has TRBV6-6 and TRBJ2-3; 9 bases line up with TRBD2. V shed 5 bases and J 5 bases; nucleotides not matched to a gene: 11. Germline CDR1 MNHNY, CDR2 SVGAGI (reference sequence). The CDR3 sequence is 16 residues long. The CDR3 DNA follows: TGTGCCAGCAGTCTGAGCGGGAGGCCTGGTTTAGATACGCAGTATTTT. This gives the protein CASSLSGRPGLDTQYF.

V usage is TRBV5-4 and J usage is TRBJ2-3; D perhaps matches TRBD2 (7 bases). CDR3 size: 14 residues. Trimming removed 4 bases from V and 5 bases from J, with 14 bases in between. Germline lookup yields CDR1 SGHNT and CDR2 YYREEE (reference sequence). The CDR3: CASSRGGAGDTQYF. In nucleotides, the CDR3 is TGTGCCAGCAGCAGGGGGGGGGCAGGAGATACGCAGTATTTT.

The chain joins TRBV2 to TRBJ1-3; 10 positions agree with TRBD1. CDR1 and CDR2 from the germline V gene are SNHLY and FYNNEI. The CDR3 loop spans 17 amino acids. Unmatched junction bases numbered 9, after V lost 7 bases and J lost 0 bases. For the CDR3, the DNA is TGTGCCAGCAAACCGACAGGGGGCAGTCCCTCTGGAAACACCATATATTTT. Its translation is CASKPTGGSPSGNTIYF.

The gene calls are TRBV7-3 and TRBJ2-2, with TRBD1 matching over 8 bases. The germline V gene encodes CDR1 SGHTA and CDR2 FQGTGA. There are 15 residues in the CDR3. Germline trimming cut 8 bases from V and 5 bases from J; bases unmatched to any gene: 10. The CDR3 DNA sequence: TGTGCCAGCCGGCCTTCCAGGGGGCCTACCGGGGAGCTGTTTTTT. Translation: CASRPSRGPTGELFF.

The rearrangement links TRBV10-2 to TRBJ1-1; 8 bases map to TRBD1. The CDR3 contains 17 residues. Germline V gene lookup returns CDR1 WSHSY and CDR2 SAAADI. Trimming cost V 7 bases and J 0 bases; bases outside gene matches: 13. The CDR3, as DNA: TGCGCCAGCACCCTGAGAGACAGGGGAGGAATGAACACTGAAGCTTTCTTT. Its protein product is CASTLRDRGGMNTEAFF.

The chain has TRBV7-2 and TRBJ1-5; D is ambiguous. The CDR3 runs 13 residues. V gave up 2 bases and J gave up 5 bases, with 7 bases separating them. Germline CDR1 reads SGHTA; CDR2 reads FQGNSA. The CDR3 DNA reads as TGTGCCAGCAGCTTACAGCTGGATCAGCCCCAGCATTTT. This encodes CASSLQLDQPQHF.

The V call is TRBV6-6, the J call TRBJ1-6; maybe TRBD1 (6 bases). Germline V gene data show CDR1 as MNHNY and CDR2 as SVGAGI (reference sequence). The CDR3 extends over 15 amino acids. V was cut by 6 bases and J by 10 bases, with 19 bases left in between. The CDR3 region is CASSRDTPRRSPLHF. CDR3 nucleotides: TGTGCCAGCAGCCGGGACACCCCCCGCCGGTCACCCCTCCACTTT.

This rearrangement joins TRBV18 to TRBJ2-1, with TRBD1 matching 7 bases. V lost 7 bases, J lost 9 bases, and 12 bases stayed unmatched. The CDR3 has 14 amino acids. In germline, CDR1 is KGHSH, CDR2 LQKENI. CDR3 amino acids: CASFLTTGPAEQFF. CDR3 sequence (DNA): TGTGCCAGCTTTCTTACGACAGGGCCGGCTGAGCAGTTCTTC.

The V call is TRBV9, the J call TRBJ1-2; 12 bases match TRBD1. The junction had 14 bases not matched to a gene; V was cut back by 2 bases and J by 3 bases. The CDR3 contains 19 residues. Germline CDR1 is SGDLS and CDR2 is YYNGEE. The CDR3 sequence is CASSVENNRDRGQHYGYTF. DNA of the CDR3: TGTGCCAGCAGCGTGGAGAATAACCGGGACAGGGGGCAACACTATGGCTACACCTTC.

The rearrangement joins TRBV29-1 to TRBJ2-2, with D possibly called TRBD1 or TRBD2 (5 bases each). Germline CDR1 reads SQVTM; CDR2 reads ANQGSEA. The CDR3 sequence is 14 residues long. Trimming removed 4 bases from V and 2 bases from J, with 11 bases in between. This CDR3 reads CSVGGTVNTGELFF. The CDR3, as DNA: TGCAGCGTTGGAGGGACGGTTAACACCGGGGAGCTGTTTTTT.

This clone was counted many times. The chain is built from TRBV6-1 and TRBJ2-1; 10 positions agree with TRBD2. CDR1 and CDR2 from the germline V gene are MNHNS and SASEGT. With 1 base clipped from V and 9 bases from J, the junction kept 6 bases outside the gene matches. The CDR3 covers 15 residues. CDR3 loop: CASSEVSGGAGEQFF. The CDR3 region has the DNA TGTGCCAGCAGTGAAGTCAGCGGGGGGGCAGGTGAGCAGTTCTTC.

This rearrangement joins TRBV6-5 to TRBJ1-1; D not certain. The V gene's germline CDR1 is MNHEY and CDR2 SVGAGI. The CDR3 extends over 13 amino acids. V gave up 2 bases and J gave up 4 bases, with 8 bases separating them. CDR3 in DNA: TGTGCCAGCAGTTACGAGTGGGGCACTGAAGCTTTCTTT. Protein product: CASSYEWGTEAFF.

The rearrangement links TRBV6-5 to TRBJ1-4, with D perhaps matching TRBD1 (5 bases). The ends were cut back, 2 bases at V and 6 bases at J, with 13 bases in the middle. Per the germline V gene, CDR1 is MNHEY and CDR2 is SVGAGI. This CDR3 is 15 amino acids long. In DNA form, the CDR3 reads TGTGCCAGCAGTTACCTTGGACACCCGGATGAAAAACTGTTTTTT. It translates to CASSYLGHPDEKLFF.

This clone showed up just once. One junction end disagrees with the germline gene, perhaps due to a read error. The chain is built from TRBV20-1 and TRBJ2-5; the D is unclear. Germline values: CDR1 DFQATT, CDR2 SNEGSKA (reference sequence). This CDR3 contains 11 residues. DNA for the CDR3: TGCAGTGCCATATCAAGGGTACGAGTCCACTTC. This encodes CSAISRVRVHF.

There are a few counts of this clone. V gene TRBV4-1 combines with J gene TRBJ2-2; D remains unclear. CDR1 is MGHRA, CDR2 YSYEKL, per germline. Trimming took off 3 bases at V and 7 bases at J, with 18 bases between the two ends. The CDR3 is made up of 16 amino acids. The CDR3: CASSQLDLVVSGELFF. The CDR3 nucleotides read TGCGCCAGCAGCCAGCTAGATCTCGTTGTGAGCGGGGAGCTGTTTTTT.

The chain couples TRBV7-9 to TRBJ2-5, with D hard to call. This CDR3 has 9 residues. V was cut by 10 bases and J by 2 bases, with 2 bases left in between. Germline V gene data show CDR1 as SEHNR and CDR2 as FQNEAQ (reference sequence). The DNA for the CDR3 is TGTGCCATTCAAGAGACCCAGTACTTC. Translated, it gives CAIQETQYF.